These 28 T cell receptor beta chains were all obtained from the same sample, sequenced in a study of T cell repertoires in cytomegalovirus infection. For these receptors, no antigen is known. One entry per CDR3 protein, called by TCRdb with MiXCR from the reads. This sample has around 78,000 distinct CDR3 sequences; 20% to 30% occur once, and the top ten carry about half. The material was CD8+ T cells from cultured PBMCs, obtained from culture after CMV antigen stimulation. These receptors were obtained from a human donor in good health (CMV status not recorded). Some clones in this sample may be carry-over from other donors' samples.

This clonotype was seen repeatedly, ten times or more. The rearrangement joins TRBV7-8 to TRBJ1-1; D call uncertain. V lost 1 base and J 0 bases, leaving 12 bases between the germline ends. Germline CDR1 and CDR2: SGHVS and FQNEAQ. The CDR3 spans 16 residues. CDR3 in amino acids: CASSLERGTMNTEAFF. In nucleotides, the CDR3 is TGTGCCAGCAGCTTAGAGAGAGGAACGATGAACACTGAAGCTTTCTTT.

This clonotype appeared a few times. V gene TRBV6-1 combines with J gene TRBJ2-7; the D gene is possibly TRBD2 (5 bases). CDR1 MNHNS and CDR2 SASEGT come from the germline V gene. This CDR3 has 13 residues. V was cut by 7 bases and J by 5 bases, with 15 bases left in between. CDR3 sequence: CASIGRGLDEQYF. CDR3 DNA sequence: TGTGCCAGCATCGGACGGGGTTTGGACGAGCAGTACTTC.

This clonotype was picked up a small number of times. The V call is TRBV12-3 or TRBV12-4, the J call TRBJ1-5; a weak D match, TRBD1 (5 bases). V gave up 5 bases and J gave up 1 base, with 12 bases separating them. The CDR3 has 15 residues. CDR3 amino acids: CASSPIGGSNQPQHF. The DNA of the CDR3 is TGTGCCAGCAGTCCGATCGGGGGGAGCAATCAGCCCCAGCATTTT.

Worth noting for this clonotype: A much larger clonotype is one base distant, so this may be a read error. The V gene is TRBV5-4, the J gene TRBJ1-2, with 8 bases lining up with TRBD1. Germline values: CDR1 SGHNT, CDR2 YYREEE (reference sequence). The CDR3 runs 13 residues. The CDR3 DNA sequence: TGTGTCAGCAGCTTTACAGGGGGCTATGGCTACACCTTC. Residues: CVSSFTGGYGYTF.

This clonotype appeared many times. V usage is TRBV7-2 and J usage is TRBJ2-6; a weak D match, TRBD1 (5 bases). The germline V and J ends were trimmed by 1 base and 4 bases, with 11 bases remaining between them. Germline CDR1 SGHTA, CDR2 FQGNSA. This CDR3 is built from 16 residues. CDR3 coding DNA: TGTGCCAGCAGCTTAGGAAGGGGCGCAGGGGCCAACGTCCTGACTTTC. It specifies CASSLGRGAGANVLTF.

J is TRBJ2-5 and V is TRBV6-1, with D possibly being TRBD1 (5 bases). This CDR3 comprises 13 residues. The germline V gene encodes CDR1 MNHNS and CDR2 SASEGT. V was clipped by 2 bases and J by 5 bases, with 9 bases between them. CDR3: CASSEKGVETQYF. For the CDR3, the DNA is TGTGCCAGCAGTGAAAAAGGGGTCGAGACCCAGTACTTC.

The chain recombines TRBV14 with TRBJ2-5, with D unresolved. V shed 0 bases and J shed 1 base, with 9 bases lying between them. CDR3 size: 15 residues. Per germline, CDR1 SGHDN and CDR2 FVKESK. CDR3 loop: CASSQDLSSQETQYF. The CDR3 DNA sequence: TGTGCCAGCAGCCAAGATCTGTCCTCCCAAGAGACCCAGTACTTC.

This clonotype has a single count. The genes are TRBV7-4 and TRBJ1-5, with no clear D. This CDR3 has 13 amino acids. CDR1 is SGHVT and CDR2 is SQSDAQ in the germline V gene. Between the trimmed V and J ends, which lost 0 bases and 5 bases, there was a span of 5 bases. CDR3 amino acids: CASSLASDQPQHF. The CDR3 nucleotides read TGTGCCAGCAGCTTAGCATCCGATCAGCCCCAGCATTTT.

This chain uses TRBV19 with TRBJ2-2; D remains ambiguous. CDR3 length: 12 residues. Germline lookup yields CDR1 LNHDA and CDR2 SQIVND (reference sequence). V gave up 9 bases and J gave up 6 bases, with 11 bases separating them. The DNA of the CDR3 is TGTGCCAGCAGAGTAGTCCCCGGGGAGCTGTTTTTT. It translates to CASRVVPGELFF.

This clonotype showed up just a few times. The chain combines TRBV5-4 with TRBJ1-2, with D unclear. The germline CDR1 and CDR2 sequences are SGHNT and YYREEE (reference sequence). V lost 2 bases and J 6 bases, leaving 11 bases between the germline ends. This CDR3 spans 13 amino acids. The CDR3 protein is CASSFQTFDGYTF. DNA for the CDR3: TGTGCCAGCAGCTTCCAGACTTTCGATGGCTACACCTTC.

This clonotype was counted a few times. The rearrangement links TRBV9 to TRBJ2-2; 7 nucleotides line up with TRBD1. V lost 0 bases and J lost 6; bases outside the gene matches: 2. CDR1 and CDR2 from the germline V gene are SGDLS and YYNGEE. CDR3 length: 14 amino acids. The CDR3 DNA reads TGTGCCAGCAGCGTAGAAGGGGGCTCCGGGGAGCTGTTTTTT. Translated: CASSVEGGSGELFF.

This clonotype has ten or more counts. V and J are TRBV5-8 and TRBJ2-2; TRBD2 is a possible D gene (5 bases). The CDR3 extends over 16 amino acids. Trimming left V 0 bases short and J 4 bases short, with 13 bases between. Germline V gene lookup returns CDR1 SGHTS and CDR2 YDEGEE. The CDR3 DNA follows: TGTGCCAGCAGCTTGGTGGCCTGGACTGGCACCGGGGAGCTGTTTTTT. The encoded protein is CASSLVAWTGTGELFF.

The gene calls are TRBV30 and TRBJ1-2; D gene unclear. Germline V gene data show CDR1 as GTSNPN and CDR2 as SVGIG (reference sequence). The V gene lost 8 bases and the J gene lost 8 bases, with 15 bases spanning the gap. This CDR3 has 11 residues. The CDR3 sequence: CAEGGRRGYTF. The DNA for the CDR3 is TGTGCCGAAGGTGGGCGCAGAGGCTACACCTTC. The full variable domain, in which reference TRBV30 and TRBJ1-2 provide the parts outside the CDR3, is SQTIHQWPATLVQPVGSPLSLECTVEGTSNPNLYWYRQAAGRGLQLLFYSVGIGQISSEVPQNLSASRPQDRQFILSSKKLLLSDSGFYLCAEGGRRGYTFGSGTRLTVV.

The rearrangement links TRBV19 to TRBJ2-7; a possible D gene is TRBD2 (6 bases). The CDR3 is 14 residues long. In germline, CDR1 is LNHDA, CDR2 SQIVND (reference sequence). V dropped 1 base and J dropped 1 base, with 8 bases sitting between them. As DNA, the CDR3 is TGTGCCAGTAGTATAGTTGGAGGGTCCTACGAGCAGTACTTC. Translation: CASSIVGGSYEQYF.

This clonotype was observed a few times. The chain has TRBV28 and TRBJ1-4; 9 bases agree with TRBD1. The CDR3 runs 15 residues. Germline V CDR1 and CDR2: MDHEN, SYDVKM. V gave up 3 bases and J gave up 7 bases; unmatched junction bases: 6. CDR3 region: CASSFPRQGGEKLFF. The CDR3 DNA follows: TGTGCCAGCAGTTTCCCCCGACAGGGGGGTGAAAAACTGTTTTTT.

The V gene is TRBV7-9, the J gene TRBJ2-3; 11 nucleotides match TRBD1. V dropped 3 bases and J dropped 5; count of bases not matched to a gene: 1. This CDR3 is 14 amino acids long. Germline CDR1 is SEHNR and CDR2 is FQNEAQ (reference sequence). CDR3 in DNA: TGTGCCAGCAGCTTGGGACAGGGGGTAGATACGCAGTATTTT. It yields the protein CASSLGQGVDTQYF.

This clonotype is medium-sized within its sample. The V call is TRBV7-2, the J call TRBJ2-7; D possibly uses TRBD1 or TRBD2 (5 bases each). V lost 4 bases and J 0 bases, leaving 10 bases between the germline ends. Germline V lookup: CDR1 SGHTA, CDR2 FQGNSA. This CDR3 spans 14 amino acids. The CDR3 DNA sequence: TGTGCCAGCAGCTCCCGGGACGGCTCCTACGAGCAGTACTTC. Its translation: CASSSRDGSYEQYF.

Ten or more counts support this clonotype. The chain carries TRBV7-9 and TRBJ1-2, with D unresolved. CDR3 size: 14 residues. Deletions cut 5 bases from V and 8 bases from J, with 18 bases between. CDR1 is SEHNR and CDR2 is FQNEAQ in the germline V gene (reference sequence). In DNA, the CDR3 is TGTGCCAGCAGCCCGGAGGCCTCCCGGCAAGGCTACACCTTC. Translation gives CASSPEASRQGYTF.

In its sample, this clonotype was seen many times. The chain carries TRBV6-2 or TRBV6-3 and TRBJ2-1, with D perhaps matching TRBD1 or TRBD2 (5 bases each). Trimming pared 6 bases from V and 0 bases from J, leaving 15 bases between. Per the germline V gene, CDR1 is MNHEY and CDR2 is SVGEGT. The CDR3 spans 16 residues. CDR3 protein: CASSAKAGSSYNEQFF. In DNA, the CDR3 is TGTGCCAGCAGCGCAAAGGCAGGGAGCTCCTACAATGAGCAGTTCTTC.

The chain uses TRBV6-2 or TRBV6-3 and TRBJ2-1; the D is unclear. Trimming removed 4 bases from V and 7 bases from J, with 11 bases in between. The CDR3 length is 13 residues. The germline gives CDR1 MNHEY, CDR2 SVGEGT. This CDR3 is CASSFNTRNEQFF. The CDR3, as DNA: TGTGCCAGCAGTTTCAATACCCGGAATGAGCAGTTCTTC.

Regarding this clonotype: One end of the junction fails to match germline, which may point to a read error. J is TRBJ2-1 and V is TRBV27; a weak D match, TRBD2 (5 bases). This CDR3 has 14 amino acids. Germline lookup yields CDR1 MNHEY and CDR2 SMNVEV (reference sequence). The CDR3 region is CASGSPDSYNVQFF. In DNA, the CDR3 is TGTGCCAGCGGGAGCCCCGACTCCTACAATGTGCAGTTCTTC.

This clonotype came up many times. The chain uses TRBV7-9 and TRBJ2-6; TRBD1 matches 10 bases. Germline V gene sequence: CDR1 SEHNR, CDR2 FQNEAQ (reference sequence). V was clipped by 4 bases and J by 4 bases; unmatched bases: 4. The CDR3 extends over 16 amino acids. The CDR3 sequence is CASSSGTGAGANVLTF. As DNA, the CDR3 is TGTGCCAGCAGCTCCGGGACAGGGGCCGGGGCCAACGTCCTGACTTTC. The full variable domain, completed using reference TRBV7-9 and TRBJ2-6, is DTGVSQNPRHKITKRGQNVTFRCDPISEHNRLYWYRQTLGQGPEFLTYFQNEAQLEKSRLLSDRFSAERPKGSFSTLEIQRTEQGDSAMYLCASSSGTGAGANVLTFGAGSRLTVL.

In this sample, this clonotype turned up many times. This chain links TRBV6-2 or TRBV6-3 with TRBJ2-1, with D possibly being TRBD1 (6 bases). The CDR3 runs to 17 residues. Trimming removed 0 bases from V and 9 bases from J, with 21 bases in between. Germline V gives CDR1 MNHEY, CDR2 SVGEGT. The CDR3 spells CASSYSSWTDIRAEQFF. CDR3 nucleotide sequence: TGTGCCAGCAGTTACTCGTCGTGGACAGACATCAGGGCTGAGCAGTTCTTC.

This clonotype has only a few counts. The chain carries TRBV12-3 or TRBV12-4 and TRBJ1-2; TRBD1 matches 9 bases. This CDR3 is built from 11 residues. After removal of 6 bases from V and 8 bases from J, the junction contained 1 base not matched to a gene. The CDR3 DNA sequence: TGTGCCAGCAGAACAGGGGGCGGCTACACCTTC. This gives the protein CASRTGGGYTF.

This clonotype came up a few times. This sequence joins TRBV28 and TRBJ1-1, with 12 bases lining up with TRBD1. V was clipped by 0 bases and J by 3 bases; unmatched bases: 5. Germline V lookup: CDR1 MDHEN, CDR2 SYDVKM. The CDR3 has 17 residues. CDR3 in DNA: TGTGCCAGCAGTTTATGGGGGACAGGGGGCGCAGACACTGAAGCTTTCTTT. Translation gives CASSLWGTGGADTEAFF.

A single count supports this clonotype. The chain is built from TRBV5-4 and TRBJ2-3; 10 nucleotides agree with TRBD2. J was trimmed by 0 bases and V by 4 bases; bases with no gene match: 5. There are 16 residues in the CDR3. Germline V lookup: CDR1 SGHNT, CDR2 YYREEE (reference sequence). Here the CDR3 reads CASSDWTSGSTDTQYF. For the CDR3, the DNA is TGTGCCAGCAGCGATTGGACTAGCGGAAGCACAGATACGCAGTATTTT.

This clonotype has at least ten counts. The chain is built from TRBV12-3 or TRBV12-4 and TRBJ2-5; tentative D call: TRBD2 (5 bases). The CDR3 is made up of 15 amino acids. Trimming took off 2 bases at V and 5 bases at J, with 15 bases between the two ends. CDR3 nucleotide sequence: TGTGCCAGCAGTTTAAAGCAGAACGGCGGGGAGACCCAGTACTTC. Translating gives CASSLKQNGGETQYF.

Ten or more counts support this clonotype. V is TRBV11-2 and J is TRBJ1-3, with 7 bases matching TRBD1. The CDR3 is made up of 14 amino acids. The J segment lost 4 bases and the V segment lost 6 bases, leaving 6 bases of the junction unmatched. Germline CDR1 SGHAT, CDR2 FQNNGV. CDR3 residues: CASSDDREGNTIYF. CDR3 coding DNA: TGTGCCAGCAGTGATGACAGGGAGGGAAACACCATATATTTT.